This is a list of T cell receptor beta chains from one sample in a study of identical twins. TCRdb passed the 5' RACE reads through MiXCR, listing each CDR3 protein once. The repertoire has around 470,000 distinct CDR3 sequences, 12% to 15% of them found once; the top ten carry about 0.52%. These data were likewise used in another study, on yellow fever vaccine responses in identical twins.

Sequenced material: CD4+ T cells sorted from blood. These receptors were collected from a woman aged 18-35 years in good health. Each CDR3 is given with its conserved first and last residue. Fields, in order: clone size, V gene, J gene, D gene, CDR3 DNA, CDR3 protein. The D gene is left open where the match is weak. Size values are once, few and many counts, or a class for expanded clones, and some rows have none.

few,TRBV5-1,TRBJ2-7,TRBD1,TGCGCCAGCAGCCTGGCTACAGGGGGTTTCTACGAGCAGTACTTC,CASSLATGGFYEQYF
few,TRBV5-6,TRBJ2-1,TRBD1,TGTGCCAGCAGCTTGCCGGGACAGGGGATCGTGGATGAGCAGTTCTTC,CASSLPGQGIVDEQFF
few,TRBV5-1,TRBJ2-3,TRBD2,TGCGCCAGCAGCTTGGCGCCTAGCGGGGGGCGGGATACGCAGTATTTT,CASSLAPSGGRDTQYF
few,TRBV11-2,TRBJ2-1,NA,TGTGCCAGCAGCTTAGATGGGACGCCTAATGAGCAGTTCTTC,CASSLDGTPNEQFF
NA,TRBV20-1,TRBJ2-7,TRBD2,TGCAGTGCTGGGACTAGCGGGGTCGTCGGGCAGTACTTC,CSAGTSGVVGQYF
few,TRBV5-5,TRBJ1-2,TRBD1,TGTGCCAGCAGCTCCTGGACAGGGATATCCTATGGCTACACCTTC,CASSSWTGISYGYTF
NA,TRBV5-1,TRBJ2-5,TRBD2,TGCGCCAGCAGCTTGGTTAGCTGGGGGGGACAAGAGACCCAGTACTTC,CASSLVSWGGQETQYF
many,TRBV5-1,TRBJ2-2,TRBD1,TGCGCCAGTTGGTCCACGACAGGGAGTAACACCGGGGAGCTGTTTTTT,CASWSTTGSNTGELFF
few,TRBV6-2/TRBV6-3,TRBJ1-1,NA,TGTGCCAGCAGTTACTCTGAGGGGTTGACTGAAGCTTTCTTT,CASSYSEGLTEAFF
many,TRBV20-1,TRBJ2-2,NA,TGCAGTGCTACAGGTCTCCTAACTTGGGGCGGGGAGCTGTTTTTT,CSATGLLTWGGELFF
NA,TRBV5-1,TRBJ2-2,TRBD2,TGCGCCAGCAGCTTAGGGACTAGCGACGCCGGGGAGCTGTTTTTT,CASSLGTSDAGELFF
NA,TRBV7-9,TRBJ2-3,NA,TGTGCCAGCAGCTTTAGCGTTAGCACAGATACGCAGTATTTT,CASSFSVSTDTQYF
few,TRBV10-3,TRBJ1-1,NA,TGTGCCATCAGTGGGGGGGCTACTGAAGCTTTCTTT,CAISGGATEAFF
NA,TRBV7-2,TRBJ2-1,NA,TGTGCCAGCAGCTCGACGGGCTATGAGCAGTTCTTC,CASSSTGYEQFF
NA,TRBV9,TRBJ2-1,TRBD1,TGTGCCAGCAGCGTAGCGGTGCAGGGGGCGAATGAGCAGTTCTTC,CASSVAVQGANEQFF
few,TRBV10-3,TRBJ2-2,TRBD1,TGTGCCATCCTCTCCGGAACAGGGGCGGCCAACACCGGGGAGCTGTTTTTT,CAILSGTGAANTGELFF
NA,TRBV20-1,TRBJ1-2,TRBD1,TGCAGTGCTGGACAGGGGGGCTATGGCTACACCTTC,CSAGQGGYGYTF
few,TRBV29-1,TRBJ2-3,TRBD1,TGCAGCGCTGGACCGGGACAGGGCACAGATACGCAGTATTTT,CSAGPGQGTDTQYF
NA,TRBV24-1,TRBJ2-1,NA,TGTGCCACCAGTGATTACCCGGGGGGCCCCTACAATGAGCAGTTCTTC,CATSDYPGGPYNEQFF
NA,TRBV5-1,TRBJ2-6,NA,TGCGCCAGCGGTTCCCGGTCCCCTTCAACCAACGTCCTGACTTTC,CASGSRSPSTNVLTF
few,TRBV10-3,TRBJ2-7,TRBD2,TGTGCCATCAGTGACGGACTAGCGGGAGCTGACTCCTACGAGCAGTACTTC,CAISDGLAGADSYEQYF
NA,TRBV15,TRBJ2-2,TRBD2,TGTGCCACCAGCAGAGATAAGGGGACTAGCGGGAACCTTAGGGCCGGGGAGCTGTTTTTT,CATSRDKGTSGNLRAGELFF
NA,TRBV6-1,TRBJ1-2,NA,TGTGCCAGCAGCGACCAGGCAGGCATCACTAACTATGGCTACACCTTC,CASSDQAGITNYGYTF
NA,TRBV20-1,TRBJ2-7,TRBD1,TGCAGTGCCGTCGACAGGGGCCCTTACGAGCAGTACTTC,CSAVDRGPYEQYF
NA,TRBV4-3,TRBJ2-4,NA,TGCGCCAGCAGCCAGGCCCTGGGAGTCGCCAAAAACATTCAGTACTTC,CASSQALGVAKNIQYF
NA,TRBV6-2/TRBV6-3,TRBJ2-7,TRBD1,TGTGCCAGCAGTAGGGGACAGAAAACCTACGAGCAGTACTTC,CASSRGQKTYEQYF
once,TRBV9,TRBJ2-3,TRBD2,TGTGCCAGCAGCGTCACTAGCGGGAGGGCCGATACGCAGTATTTT,CASSVTSGRADTQYF
many,TRBV19,TRBJ2-5,NA,TGTGCCAGTAGTATAAGTCACGGAGGGGAGACCCAGTACTTC,CASSISHGGETQYF
few,TRBV7-9,TRBJ2-7,NA,TGTGCCAGCAGCGGAAGGACTCAACTCTACGAGCAGTACTTC,CASSGRTQLYEQYF
NA,TRBV21-1,TRBJ2-3,NA,TGTGCCAGCAGCAAAGTGCCCGGGGAATGGGCAGGGACAGATACGCAGTATTTT,CASSKVPGEWAGTDTQYF
NA,TRBV29-1,TRBJ2-7,NA,TGCGGCGGTGGCAGGGGTAGTGAGCAGTACTTC,CGGGRGSEQYF
NA,TRBV4-2,TRBJ2-7,TRBD2,TGTGCCAGCAGCCCCTCCGGGACTAGGGATCGCGAGCAGTACTTC,CASSPSGTRDREQYF
NA,TRBV7-2,TRBJ1-4,NA,TGTGCCAGCAGCTTAGACAGGTCTTATAATGAAAAACTGTTTTTT,CASSLDRSYNEKLFF
NA,TRBV11-2,TRBJ1-6,NA,TGTGCCAGCAGCGGAACAAGGAATTCACCCCTCCACTTT,CASSGTRNSPLHF
few,TRBV5-1,TRBJ2-1,TRBD1,TGCGCCAGCAGACGGACAGGGGGTGAGCAGTTCTTC,CASRRTGGEQFF
NA,TRBV25-1,TRBJ2-3,TRBD1,TGTGCCAGCACCACCGGACAGGACACAGATACGCAGTATTTT,CASTTGQDTDTQYF
few,TRBV29-1,TRBJ2-7,NA,TGCAGCGTTGAAGTAGTGACAGGAACTCACGAGCAGTACTTC,CSVEVVTGTHEQYF
NA,TRBV12-5,TRBJ1-2,NA,TGTGCTAGTGGTTTGGTTGGGAAAGAAACGGGACCCGAAATCGGATATGGCTACACCTTC,CASGLVGKETGPEIGYGYTF
few,TRBV4-3,TRBJ2-7,TRBD1,TGCGCCAGCAGCCAAGCGGGGACAGGGACCTACGAGCAGTACTTC,CASSQAGTGTYEQYF
few,TRBV6-5,TRBJ2-7,NA,TGTGCCACCAGGGATAGTGTTTACGAGCAGTACTTC,CATRDSVYEQYF
NA,TRBV27,TRBJ2-5,NA,TGTGCCAGCAGTTCCCGGTACGGCACCCAGTACTTC,CASSSRYGTQYF
few,TRBV28,TRBJ2-3,NA,TGTGCCAGCAGTCTCAGGGGGGGGGCTGGAGATACGCAGTATTTT,CASSLRGGAGDTQYF
NA,TRBV27,TRBJ2-2,NA,TGTGCCAGCAGTTCCCGGAGGGCGAACACCGGGGAGCTGTTTTTT,CASSSRRANTGELFF
NA,TRBV6-4,TRBJ1-1,NA,TGTGCCAGCAGTGACGATCCGGGGACTGAAGCTTTCTTT,CASSDDPGTEAFF
few,TRBV6-2/TRBV6-3,TRBJ1-1,TRBD1,TGTGCCAGCAGTCACCACCGACAGGGGATGAACACTGAAGCTTTCTTT,CASSHHRQGMNTEAFF
NA,TRBV4-3,TRBJ2-7,NA,TGCGCCAGCAGCCAAGATCTGCGTGTCGGCGACGAGCAGTACTTC,CASSQDLRVGDEQYF
NA,TRBV10-3,TRBJ1-2,TRBD1,TGTGCCATCAGTGAGCTGATGGTGGGACAGGGAAGTCTGGGCTACACCTTC,CAISELMVGQGSLGYTF
many,TRBV5-1,TRBJ2-1,TRBD2,TGCGCCAGCTTCGGACTAGCGGGTAACAATGAGCAGTTCTTC,CASFGLAGNNEQFF
NA,TRBV7-2,TRBJ2-3,TRBD2,TGTGCCAGCAGCTTAGCTTTTTTTCCTAGCGGGGGGGTTAGCACAGATACGCAGTATTTT,CASSLAFFPSGGVSTDTQYF
NA,TRBV2,TRBJ1-1,TRBD1,TGTGCCAGCAGGACAGGGTTGACTGAAGCTTTCTTT,CASRTGLTEAFF
few,TRBV12-3/TRBV12-4,TRBJ2-1,TRBD2,TGTGCCAGCAGTCGGGACTATCCCGCATTTGAGCAGTTCTTC,CASSRDYPAFEQFF
NA,TRBV6-2/TRBV6-3,TRBJ2-1,TRBD2,TGTGCCAGCTTTACGCCTAGCGGGTACAATGAGCAGTTCTTC,CASFTPSGYNEQFF
few,TRBV7-2,TRBJ2-1,NA,TGTGCCAGCAGCTCGTCGACTTACCAGCTTGGTGAGCAGTTCTTC,CASSSSTYQLGEQFF
many,TRBV7-2,TRBJ2-3,NA,TGTGCCAGCAGCTTAAGAGGGGGGGGCACAGATACGCAGTATTTT,CASSLRGGGTDTQYF
few,TRBV24-1,TRBJ2-1,TRBD1,TGTGCCACCAGCGCCCGGGACAGGGGGCTTGGAGAGCAGTTCTTC,CATSARDRGLGEQFF
NA,TRBV4-2,TRBJ2-7,TRBD1,TGTGCCAGCAGCCAAGGTTCCCGGACAGGGCAGTCCTACGAGCAGTACTTC,CASSQGSRTGQSYEQYF